What follows is one T cell receptor beta chain and its context. The sample belongs to a study of blood T cell repertoires in COVID-19. In the study overall: Samples came from the United States, Italy and Spain, spanning acute and convalescent COVID-19. Nucleic acid was either cDNA or gDNA, and it came from T cells, B-cell-depleted T cells, or PBMCs.

The CDR3 is 13 amino acids. As handled by the study authors: Estimation of nucleated cell counts relied on the amplification of reference gene primers. Method: immunoSEQ multiplex PCR; TCRdb's copy keeps in-frame clones and lacks some. Clonal size and the V and J genes are those of that table, whereas D and trimming came from the DNA. The repertoire has some 130,000 clones, around 89% of them found once; the top ten carry around 4.2%. V is TRBV21-1 and J is TRBJ1-5; no check of the table's D call, TRBD1, against the DNA was made. TRBV21-1 is a pseudogene. This clonotype was sampled from a man aged 55-75 years with COVID-19, enrolled during active disease. Material: peripheral blood. CDR3 protein: CAGRDRGRKPQHF. In nucleotides, the CDR3 is TGTGCCGGCCGGGACAGGGGCAGGAAGCCCCAGCATTTT.